This T cell receptor beta chain is from a study of cytomegalovirus exposure and HLA in healthy donors. Broader study findings: Rates of TCR association differed by HLA locus in a later analysis, with DRB1 highest and HLA-C lowest.

This CDR3 comprises 19 residues. Germline V gene lookup returns CDR1 SGHRS and CDR2 YFSETQ. Unmatched junction bases numbered 18, after V lost 0 bases and J lost 7 bases. 60 Vbeta and 13 Jbeta primers were used in PCR. Sequenced by immunoSEQ multiplex PCR; TCRdb stores in-frame clones only, minus some. Counted here are approximately 210,000 clones, around 81% occurring once; the ten biggest clones make up approximately 2%. Turning to this clone: Its cognate antigen is unknown.

This chain uses TRBV5-1 with TRBJ2-1; 8 positions agree with TRBD2. Sequencing was carried out using PBMCs. The TCR comes from a man between 18 and 35 years old in good health and CMV-seronegative. The DNA for the CDR3 is TGCGCCAGCAGCTTGGGCGCGTGGGAGCCCGGGGGGGGCAAAAATGAGCAGTTCTTC. Translation gives CASSLGAWEPGGGKNEQFF.